One sample yielded the 6 T cell receptor beta chains listed below, sequenced in a study of persistence of HIV-infected CD4 T cells. What these receptors recognize is not known. Nonspecific anti-CD3/anti-CD28 bead stimulation represents the broad CD4+ T cell repertoire. Responding CD4+ T cells were sorted by upregulation of both CD40 ligand and CD69. The libraries were made with immunoSEQ version 4 in survey mode. TCRdb's copy holds only in-frame clones and misses some; the assay was immunoSEQ multiplex PCR. The table lists under 45,000 clones, approximately 88% of them singletons, with approximately 1% in the top ten. The sample was CD4+ T cells sorted from PBMCs after roughly 18-hour stimulation, taken from a patient who received antiretroviral therapy. These receptors were collected from an adult man with HIV who was CMV-seropositive.

This chain uses TRBV6-5 with TRBJ1-5, with D unclear. This CDR3 region has 14 residues. V was trimmed by 4 bases and J by 2 bases, leaving 9 bases between them. Looked up from germline, CDR1 is MNHEY and CDR2 is SVGAGI. The chain's CDR3 is CASSSQFGNQPQHF. The CDR3 DNA reads as TGTGCCAGCAGTTCGCAATTCGGCAATCAGCCCCAGCATTTT.

CDR3 sequence: CASSQEPGPYGYTF. The CDR3 DNA sequence: TGTGCCAGCAGCCAAGAGCCAGGACCCTATGGCTACACCTTC. This chain joins TRBV3-1 (or the pseudogene TRBV3-2) and TRBJ1-2; D gene uncertain. Germline V CDR1 and CDR2: LGHDT, YNNKEL (reference sequence). V was cut by 0 bases and J by 4 bases, with 9 bases left in between. The CDR3 spans 14 residues.

The chain combines TRBV6-5 with TRBJ1-5; D is unresolved. The CDR3 spans 13 residues. V was trimmed by 6 bases and J by 7 bases, leaving 13 bases between them. In germline, CDR1 is MNHEY, CDR2 SVGAGI. CDR3 region: CASSPTARQPQHF. The CDR3 nucleotides are TGTGCCAGCAGCCCGACGGCTCGGCAGCCCCAGCATTTT.

The V gene is TRBV25-1, the J gene TRBJ2-1; D may be TRBD2 (5 bases). The CDR3 sequence is 14 residues long. The V and J ends lost 3 bases and 3 bases respectively, with 9 bases between them. Per germline, CDR1 MGHDK and CDR2 SYGVNS. CDR3 coding DNA: TGTGCCAGCAGTGATTCGAGGGTCTACAATGAGCAGTTCTTC. It is translated as CASSDSRVYNEQFF.

The chain links TRBV6-5 to TRBJ1-5; 7 positions agree with TRBD1. Losses at the gene ends were 3 bases for V and 4 bases for J; bases not matched to a gene: 6. The CDR3 consists of 15 residues. The germline gives CDR1 MNHEY, CDR2 SVGAGI. The CDR3 DNA is TGTGCCAGCAGTTATACGGGACAGACAAATCAGCCCCAGCATTTT. This sequence encodes CASSYTGQTNQPQHF.

The CDR3 nucleotides read TGTGCCACCAGCCGTGGGGAATTGGGGAATGAGCAGTTCTTC. It specifies CATSRGELGNEQFF. The chain has TRBV15 and TRBJ2-1; unclear D gene. The CDR3 length is 14 residues. CDR1 LNHNV and CDR2 YYDKDF come from the germline V gene (reference sequence). Trimming cost V 5 bases and J 7 bases, with 15 bases left between them. The full variable domain, in which reference TRBV15 and TRBJ2-1 provide the parts outside the CDR3, is DAMVIQNPRYQVTQFGKPVTLSCSQTLNHNVMYWYQQKSSQAPKLLFHYYDKDFNNEADTPDNFQSRRPNTSFCFLDIRSPGLGDTAMYLCATSRGELGNEQFFGPGTRLTVL.